One and the same sample provided the 5 T cell receptor beta chains below, sequenced in a study of early T cells in non-severe SARS-CoV-2 infection. In TCRdb, the 5' RACE reads were re-called with MiXCR into one record per CDR3 protein. The sample has 30,000 to 40,000 distinct CDR3 sequences; roughly 4.4% are singletons. Sample: whole blood. The source of these receptors is an adult who was a healthcare worker with PCR-confirmed SARS-CoV-2 infection or an uninfected control (not recorded which).

This clonotype was counted many times. The chain recombines TRBV6-5 with TRBJ2-2, with 12 bases fitting TRBD2. V was pared by 6 bases and J by 6 bases, with 5 bases of the junction left unmatched. CDR3 length equals 15 residues. CDR1 is MNHEY and CDR2 is SVGAGI in the germline V gene. The CDR3 is CASRRTSGTSGELFF. The CDR3 nucleotides are TGTGCCAGCAGAAGGACTAGCGGGACTTCCGGGGAGCTGTTTTTT.

The table lists this clonotype with many counts. This chain connects TRBV20-1 to TRBJ2-4, with TRBD1 matching 8 bases. The CDR3 spans 15 residues. V shed 3 bases and J 2 bases; nucleotides not matched to a gene: 6. Looked up from germline, CDR1 is DFQATT and CDR2 is SNEGSKA (reference sequence). CDR3 DNA: TGCAGTGCTAGTCCTACAGGGGGAACCAAAAACATTCAGTACTTC. Its translation is CSASPTGGTKNIQYF.

This clonotype was recorded many times. V is TRBV2 and J is TRBJ1-5, with unresolved D. V gave up 4 bases and J gave up 0 bases, with 10 bases separating them. The CDR3 is 15 residues long. Germline V gene sequence: CDR1 SNHLY, CDR2 FYNNEI. The CDR3 spells CASSVRANSNQPQHF. In DNA, the CDR3 is TGTGCCAGCAGTGTGAGGGCGAATAGCAATCAGCCCCAGCATTTT.

This clonotype showed up many times. The genes are TRBV5-4 and TRBJ1-4, with D unclear. Trimming shortened V by 0 bases and J by 2 bases, and 2 bases separated the two germline ends. Per the germline V gene, CDR1 is SGHNT and CDR2 is YYREEE (reference sequence). This CDR3 contains 13 residues. CDR3 residues: CASSLGTNEKLFF. CDR3 sequence (DNA): TGTGCCAGCAGCTTGGGTACTAATGAAAAACTGTTTTTT.

By sample fraction, this clonotype is medium-sized (0.01 to 0.1%). The V and J genes are TRBV11-2 and TRBJ2-7, with D unresolved. The V end was cut by 5 bases, the J end by 2 bases, with 7 bases between. CDR3 length equals 12 residues. The germline V gene encodes CDR1 SGHAT and CDR2 FQNNGV. The CDR3 bases are TGTGCCAGCAGCGATAGTCCCTACGAGCAGTACTTC. Protein: CASSDSPYEQYF. Combining the CDR3 with reference TRBV11-2 and TRBJ2-7 gives the whole variable domain EAGVAQSPRYKIIEKRQSVAFWCNPISGHATLYWYQQILGQGPKLLIQFQNNGVVDDSQLPKDRFSAERLKGVDSTLKIQPAKLEDSAVYLCASSDSPYEQYFGPGTRLTVT.